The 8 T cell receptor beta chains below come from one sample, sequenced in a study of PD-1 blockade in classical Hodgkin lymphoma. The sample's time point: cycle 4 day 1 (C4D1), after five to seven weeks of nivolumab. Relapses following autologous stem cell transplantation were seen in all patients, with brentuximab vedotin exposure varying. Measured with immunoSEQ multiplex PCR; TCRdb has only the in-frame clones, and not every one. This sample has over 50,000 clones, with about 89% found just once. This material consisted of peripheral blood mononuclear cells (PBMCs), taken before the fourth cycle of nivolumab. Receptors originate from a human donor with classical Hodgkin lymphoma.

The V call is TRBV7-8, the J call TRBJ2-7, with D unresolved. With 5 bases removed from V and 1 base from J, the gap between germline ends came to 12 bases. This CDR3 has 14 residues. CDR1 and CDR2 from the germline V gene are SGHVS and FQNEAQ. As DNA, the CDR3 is TGTGCCAGCAGCACCACCAGCGTATCCTACGAGCAGTACTTC. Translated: CASSTTSVSYEQYF. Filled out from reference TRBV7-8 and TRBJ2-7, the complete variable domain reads GAGVSQSPRYKVAKRGQDVALRCDPISGHVSLFWYQQALGQGPEFLTYFQNEAQLDKSGLPSDRFFAERPEGSVSTLKIQRTQQEDSAVYLCASSTTSVSYEQYFGPGTRLTVT.

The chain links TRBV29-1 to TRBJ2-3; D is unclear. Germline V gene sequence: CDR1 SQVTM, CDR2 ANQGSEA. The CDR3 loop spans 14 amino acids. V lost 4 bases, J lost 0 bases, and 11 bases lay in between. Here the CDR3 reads CSVGQTLSTDTQYF. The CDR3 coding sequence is TGCAGCGTTGGGCAGACTCTTAGCACAGATACGCAGTATTTT.

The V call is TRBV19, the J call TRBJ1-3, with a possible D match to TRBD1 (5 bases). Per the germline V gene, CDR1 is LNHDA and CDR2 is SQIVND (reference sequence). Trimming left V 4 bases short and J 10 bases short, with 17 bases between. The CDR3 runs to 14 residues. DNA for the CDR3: TGTGCCAGTAGTAGCCAGGGCGCGCTCGGAACCATATATTTT. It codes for CASSSQGALGTIYF.

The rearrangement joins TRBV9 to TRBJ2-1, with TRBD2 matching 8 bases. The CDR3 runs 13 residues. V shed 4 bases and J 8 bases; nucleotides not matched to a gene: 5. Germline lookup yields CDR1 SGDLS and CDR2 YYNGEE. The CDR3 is CASSLLTSDEQFF. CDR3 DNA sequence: TGTGCCAGCAGCCTCCTGACTAGCGATGAGCAGTTCTTC.

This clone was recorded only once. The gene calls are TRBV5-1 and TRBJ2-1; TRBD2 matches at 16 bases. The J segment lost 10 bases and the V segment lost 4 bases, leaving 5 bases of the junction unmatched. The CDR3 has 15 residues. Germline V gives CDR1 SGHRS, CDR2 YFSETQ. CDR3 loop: CASSPGTSGREEQFF. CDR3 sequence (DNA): TGCGCCAGCAGCCCTGGGACTAGCGGGAGGGAGGAGCAGTTCTTC.

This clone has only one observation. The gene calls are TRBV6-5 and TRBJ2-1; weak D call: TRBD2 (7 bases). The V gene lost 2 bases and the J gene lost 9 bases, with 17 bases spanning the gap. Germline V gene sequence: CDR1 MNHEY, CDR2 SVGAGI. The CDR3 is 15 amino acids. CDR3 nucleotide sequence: TGTGCCAGCAGTTACGTGGCGGGGGCCTTCGTTGAGCAGTTCTTC. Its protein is CASSYVAGAFVEQFF.

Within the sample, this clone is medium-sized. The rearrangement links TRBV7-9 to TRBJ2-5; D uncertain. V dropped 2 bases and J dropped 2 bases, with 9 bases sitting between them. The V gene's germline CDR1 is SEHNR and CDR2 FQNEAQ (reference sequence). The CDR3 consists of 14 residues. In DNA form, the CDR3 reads TGTGCCAGCAGCTTAATTGCGGAACAAGAGACCCAGTACTTC. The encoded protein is CASSLIAEQETQYF.

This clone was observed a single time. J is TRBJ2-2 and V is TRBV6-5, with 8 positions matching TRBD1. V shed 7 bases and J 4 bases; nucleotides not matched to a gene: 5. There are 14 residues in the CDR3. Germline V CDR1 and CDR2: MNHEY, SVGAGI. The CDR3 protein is CASTKTGVTGELFF. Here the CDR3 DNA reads TGTGCCAGCACTAAGACAGGGGTCACCGGGGAGCTGTTTTTT.